This TCR beta chain originates from a study of T cell repertoires in cytomegalovirus infection. Across the study: CMV epitopes in the study were HLA-C-restricted (recently identified) and HLA-B-restricted (well studied). Both CMV infection and a matching HLA type were indicated by public TCR beta signatures. The study, taken as a whole, reports: Summed public TCR beta family frequency identified CMV carriers bearing the relevant HLA. HLA-C-restricted CMV-specific TCR beta clonotypes prevailed in the ex vivo response.

TCRdb fed the reads into MiXCR, producing one record per CDR3 protein. The sample holds about 830,000 distinct CDR3 sequences; about 31% are singletons and the top ten take around 12%. Note on this clonotype: Its target is unknown.

The sample consisted of cultured CD8+ T cells from PBMCs, taken from culture after CMV antigen stimulation. The TCR sequence derives from a human donor in good health (CMV status not recorded). Some clones in this sample may be carry-over from other donors' samples.

The CDR3: CASSLMDSEAFF. The DNA for the CDR3 is TGTGCCAGCAGTTTGATGGACAGTGAAGCTTTCTTT. The chain links TRBV12-3 or TRBV12-4 to TRBJ1-1; tentative D call: TRBD1 (6 bases). There are 12 residues in the CDR3. Deletions cut 3 bases from V and 7 bases from J, with 9 bases between.